This entry concerns a single T cell receptor (beta chain). The CDR3 runs to 15 residues. Trimming removed 5 bases at V and 0 bases at J, with 14 bases between. Germline-derived CDR1 and CDR2 are SGHAT and FQNNGV. Profiling relied on immunoSEQ multiplex PCR, and the TCRdb table lists in-frame clones only, not all of them. This repertoire shows 150,000 to 200,000 clones, more than 70% found once; its top ten account for 4% to 5%. This entry belongs to a study of blood T cell repertoires in COVID-19. This chain uses TRBV11-2 with TRBJ2-7; D ambiguous. What was sequenced was peripheral blood. The clonotype comes from a human donor in a cohort sampled during active COVID-19. CDR3 amino acids: CASSRPQRSSYEQYF. The CDR3 bases are TGTGCCAGCAGCCGTCCCCAGCGCAGCTCCTACGAGCAGTACTTC. The entire variable domain, with the rest obtained from reference TRBV11-2 and TRBJ2-7, is as follows: EAGVAQSPRYKIIEKRQSVAFWCNPISGHATLYWYQQILGQGPKLLIQFQNNGVVDDSQLPKDRFSAERLKGVDSTLKIQPAKLEDSAVYLCASSRPQRSSYEQYFGPGTRLTVT.